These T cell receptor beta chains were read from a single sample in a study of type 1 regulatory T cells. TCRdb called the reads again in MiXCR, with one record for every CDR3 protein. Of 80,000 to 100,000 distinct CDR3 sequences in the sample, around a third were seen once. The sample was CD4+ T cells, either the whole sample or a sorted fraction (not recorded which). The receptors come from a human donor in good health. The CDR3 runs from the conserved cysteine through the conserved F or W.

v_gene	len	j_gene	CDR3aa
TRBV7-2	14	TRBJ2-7	CASCSSWGAPEQYF
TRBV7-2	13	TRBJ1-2	CASSLDLTEPYTF
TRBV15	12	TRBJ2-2	CATSGRGGELFF
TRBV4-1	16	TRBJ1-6	CASSQTQGAGNSPLHF
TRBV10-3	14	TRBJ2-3	CAVSAEMEGDTQYF
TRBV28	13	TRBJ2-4	CASSTGDRYNEYF
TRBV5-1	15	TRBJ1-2	CASSLTTGGRYGYTF
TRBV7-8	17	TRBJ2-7	CASSSSRGGRISYEQYF
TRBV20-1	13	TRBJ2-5	CSARGVNQETQYF
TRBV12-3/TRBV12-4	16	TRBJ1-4	CASSPPGTGGYEKLFF
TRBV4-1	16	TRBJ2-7	CASSPKTRTGGYEQYF
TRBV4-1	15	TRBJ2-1	CASSQLVGSYNEQFF
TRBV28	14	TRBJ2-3	CASSTSGISDTQYF
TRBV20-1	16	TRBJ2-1	CSARDQSVDPVNEQFF
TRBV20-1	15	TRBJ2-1	CSAVQAGAAYNEQFF
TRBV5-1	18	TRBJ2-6	CASSWGQEVRSGANVLTF
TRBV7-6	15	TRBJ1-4	CASSFAGTTNEKLFF
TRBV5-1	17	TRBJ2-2	CASSLVPGFANTGELFF
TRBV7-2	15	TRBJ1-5	CASSPTLEESQPQHF
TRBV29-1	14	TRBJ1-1	CSVEDPGRGTEAFF
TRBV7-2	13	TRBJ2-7	CASSLDLAYEQYF
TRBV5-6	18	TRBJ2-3	CASSLAKDLMRGTDTQYF
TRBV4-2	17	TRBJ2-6	CASSQGLAGAGANVLTF
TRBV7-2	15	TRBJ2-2	CASSLTGLLAGELFF
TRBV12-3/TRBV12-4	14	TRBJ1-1	CASSFQGAESEAFF
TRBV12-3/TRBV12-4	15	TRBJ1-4	CASSPHGATNEKLFF
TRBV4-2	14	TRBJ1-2	CASSQDRLGYGYTF
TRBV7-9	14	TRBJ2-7	CASSRRDVISEQYF
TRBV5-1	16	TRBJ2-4	CASSLVGARYGNIQYF
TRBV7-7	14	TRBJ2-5	CAGSPLAGEETQYF
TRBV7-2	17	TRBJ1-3	CASSLSWGPGYGNTIYF
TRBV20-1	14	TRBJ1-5	CSARAGGFNQPQHF
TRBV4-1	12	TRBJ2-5	CASSSDQETQYF
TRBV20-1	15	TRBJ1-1	CSARDSGQVNTEAFF